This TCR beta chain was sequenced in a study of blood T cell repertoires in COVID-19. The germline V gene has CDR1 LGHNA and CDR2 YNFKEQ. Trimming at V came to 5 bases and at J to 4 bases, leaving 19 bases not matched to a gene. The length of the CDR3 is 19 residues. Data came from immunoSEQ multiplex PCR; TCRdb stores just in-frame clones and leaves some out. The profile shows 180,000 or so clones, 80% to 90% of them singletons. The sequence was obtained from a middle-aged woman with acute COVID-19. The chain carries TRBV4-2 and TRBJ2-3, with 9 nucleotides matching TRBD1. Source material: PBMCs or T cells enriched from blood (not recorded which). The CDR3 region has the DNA TGTGCCAGCAGCAATGTCAGGGGCCAGGGACAGGGTATCGCAGATACGCAGTATTTT. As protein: CASSNVRGQGQGIADTQYF.